This is a list of T cell receptor beta chains from one sample in a study of human T cells and chemical hapten exposure. TCRdb fed the RACE reads into MiXCR, producing one record per CDR3 protein. The data contain roughly 120,000 distinct CDR3 sequences, roughly 9.5% of them seen just once; the ten biggest clones take up roughly 1.8%. The sample consisted of whole blood. The source of these receptors is a male donor in good health. Some clones in this sample may be carry-over from other donors' samples. Each CDR3 is given with its conserved first and last residue. The D gene is left open where the match is weak. Rows give clone size only sometimes, using once, few, many, or a class for an expanded clone.

D | size | J | V | CDR3 | DNA
NA | few | TRBJ2-1 | TRBV6-6 | CASSGRTSYNEQFF | TGTGCCAGCAGTGGTCGGACATCCTACAATGAGCAGTTCTTC
TRBD2 | few | TRBJ2-3 | TRBV20-1 | CSARGVAGGGDTQYF | TGCAGTGCCCGCGGGGTAGCGGGAGGAGGGGATACGCAGTATTTT
NA | NA | TRBJ2-1 | TRBV12-5 | CASGLVGLSDEQFF | TGTGCTAGTGGTTTGGTCGGGCTCTCGGATGAGCAGTTCTTC
NA | NA | TRBJ2-7 | TRBV27 | CASSLGGQGSIYEQYF | TGTGCCAGCAGTTTAGGGGGTCAGGGGTCGATCTACGAGCAGTACTTC
NA | NA | TRBJ2-4 | TRBV20-1 | CSARDRENIQYF | TGCAGTGCTAGAGACAGGGAAAACATTCAGTACTTC
NA | few | TRBJ1-2 | TRBV19 | CASSTGDYGYTF | TGTGCCAGTAGTACAGGGGACTATGGCTACACCTTC
TRBD1 | many | TRBJ2-1 | TRBV2 | CASSVTGGHEQFF | TGTGCCAGCAGTGTGACAGGGGGCCATGAGCAGTTCTTC
NA | NA | TRBJ1-5 | TRBV25-1 | CASSESVGGSESQPQHF | TGTGCCAGCAGTGAATCTGTCGGGGGCTCGGAGAGTCAGCCCCAGCATTTT
TRBD2 | many | TRBJ2-7 | TRBV6-6 | CASSPPLADDFYEQYF | TGTGCCAGCAGTCCCCCCCTAGCGGATGACTTCTACGAGCAGTACTTC
TRBD2 | NA | TRBJ2-7 | TRBV25-1 | CASSESRGVLGEQYF | TGTGCCAGCAGTGAATCACGGGGGGTCCTGGGCGAGCAGTACTTC
TRBD2 | NA | TRBJ2-2 | TRBV13 | CASSLGPGGASNTGELFF | TGTGCCAGCAGCTTAGGCCCCGGGGGGGCTTCGAACACCGGGGAGCTGTTTTTT
NA | many | TRBJ2-5 | TRBV6-5 | CASSLTNNQETQYF | TGTGCCAGCAGCCTGACCAACAACCAAGAGACCCAGTACTTC
TRBD1 | NA | TRBJ1-2 | TRBV29-1 | CSVESGRGLSRYGYTF | TGCAGCGTTGAGTCGGGCAGGGGGCTCTCCCGATATGGCTACACCTTC
NA | many | TRBJ2-2 | TRBV12-3/TRBV12-4 | CASSLKASGELFF | TGTGCCAGCAGTTTAAAGGCATCCGGGGAGCTGTTTTTT
TRBD2 | many | TRBJ2-7 | TRBV7-9 | CASSYTSGGLKEQYF | TGTGCCAGCAGCTACACTAGCGGGGGCCTCAAGGAGCAGTACTTC
NA | few | TRBJ2-7 | TRBV20-1 | CSARDRGDTRGEQYF | TGCAGTGCTAGAGATCGAGGCGACACCCGAGGGGAGCAGTACTTC
TRBD1 | few | TRBJ1-4 | TRBV4-1 | CASSQPDRGPVEKLFF | TGCGCCAGCAGCCAGCCAGACAGGGGGCCCGTTGAAAAACTGTTTTTT
TRBD2 | few | TRBJ2-7 | TRBV14 | CASSPGTSGDYEQYF | TGTGCCAGCAGCCCGGGGACTAGCGGGGACTACGAGCAGTACTTC
NA | few | TRBJ2-3 | TRBV2 | CASSESGRVFADTQYF | TGTGCCAGCAGTGAATCGGGCAGGGTCTTTGCAGATACGCAGTATTTT
TRBD1 | few | TRBJ1-2 | TRBV2 | CASSGTGLNYGYTF | TGTGCCAGCAGTGGGACAGGACTTAACTATGGCTACACCTTC
NA | few | TRBJ2-7 | TRBV29-1 | CSVELRGRSYEQYF | TGCAGCGTTGAACTCAGGGGGAGGTCCTACGAGCAGTACTTC
NA | few | TRBJ2-2 | TRBV12-3/TRBV12-4 | CASSPGGQLFF | TGTGCCAGCAGTCCTGGGGGCCAGCTGTTTTTT
NA | NA | TRBJ1-5 | TRBV10-3 | CAISERQGRQPQHF | TGTGCCATCAGTGAGCGGCAGGGGCGTCAGCCCCAGCATTTT
NA | NA | TRBJ1-1 | TRBV12-3/TRBV12-4 | CASSSIGLYTEAFF | TGTGCCAGCAGTTCTATCGGGCTGTACACTGAAGCTTTCTTT
NA | NA | TRBJ2-5 | TRBV18 | CVSSPGTQETQYF | TGTGTCAGCTCACCAGGGACCCAAGAGACCCAGTACTTC
TRBD1 | many | TRBJ2-4 | TRBV12-3/TRBV12-4 | CASSWGPGQEGAKNIQYF | TGTGCCAGCAGTTGGGGCCCGGGACAGGAGGGAGCCAAAAACATTCAGTACTTC
TRBD1 | NA | TRBJ2-5 | TRBV28 | CASSLIFSGGTETQYF | TGTGCCAGCAGTTTAATTTTCTCAGGGGGCACAGAGACCCAGTACTTC